This TCR beta chain comes out of a study of T cells in Graves' hyperthyroidism and ophthalmopathy. Many counts were recorded for this clonotype. Its antigen is as yet unknown. CDR1 is SGDLS, CDR2 YYNGEE, per germline. The CDR3 contains 14 residues. Trimming removed 3 bases from V and 2 bases from J; junction bases left unmatched: 4. Study-wide results and caveats: Most expanded thyroid clonotypes above 0.001 recurred in blood.

Using RNA transcripts as the source, TCR beta CDR3 regions were amplified. With the HTBI primer set, the TCR CDR3 went through a first round of RT-PCR. TCRdb re-called the multiplex PCR reads through MiXCR, storing one row per CDR3 protein. The table records 350,000 to 400,000 distinct CDR3 sequences, more than 12% of them present only once. Recently diagnosed hyperthyroidism of less than 2 months' duration affected patients aged 18 to 65. Each diagnosis was grounded in clinical symptoms, serum thyroxine and TRAb, thyroid ultrasound, and orbital computed tomography. Fresh peripheral blood, approximately 10 ml, was the source of the PBMCs.

The sample taken for sequencing was blood. The V and J genes are TRBV9 and TRBJ2-7; 8 bases align to TRBD1. The clonotype was recovered from a woman in her twenties or thirties with Graves' hyperthyroidism. The CDR3 sequence: CASSATTGAYEQYF. For the CDR3, the DNA is TGTGCCAGCAGCGCAACGACAGGGGCCTACGAGCAGTACTTC.